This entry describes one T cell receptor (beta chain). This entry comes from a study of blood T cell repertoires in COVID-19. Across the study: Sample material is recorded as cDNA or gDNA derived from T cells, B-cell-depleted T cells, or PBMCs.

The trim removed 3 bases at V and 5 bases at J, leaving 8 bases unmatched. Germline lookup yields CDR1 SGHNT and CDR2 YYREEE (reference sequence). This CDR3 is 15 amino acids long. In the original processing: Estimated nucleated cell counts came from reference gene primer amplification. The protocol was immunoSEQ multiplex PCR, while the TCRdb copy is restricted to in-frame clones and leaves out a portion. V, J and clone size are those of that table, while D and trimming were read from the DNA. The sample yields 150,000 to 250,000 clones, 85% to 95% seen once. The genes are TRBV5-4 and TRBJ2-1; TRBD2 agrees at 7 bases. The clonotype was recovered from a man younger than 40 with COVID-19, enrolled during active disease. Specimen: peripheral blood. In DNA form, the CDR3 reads TGTGCCAGCAGCTCCGTCGAGCGGGGAAACAATGAGCAGTTCTTC. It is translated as CASSSVERGNNEQFF. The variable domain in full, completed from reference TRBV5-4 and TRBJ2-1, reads ETGVTQSPTHLIKTRGQQVTLRCSSQSGHNTVSWYQQALGQGPQFIFQYYREEENGRGNFPPRFSGLQFPNYSSELNVNALELDDSALYLCASSSVERGNNEQFFGPGTRLTVL.